The count of the clone carrying this T cell receptor beta chain is one. Its specificity is not known. These data come from a study of blood T cells in healthy people across ages. Findings of the study overall: Naive CD4+ cells and diversity were both higher in long-lived donors than in aged donors.

With a J-beta primer mix and a sample-barcoded 5' primer, a second PCR ran about 7 to 12 cycles. In TCRdb, the 5' RACE reads were re-called with MiXCR into one record per CDR3 protein. The repertoire holds about 940,000 distinct CDR3 sequences, with around 46% as singletons. Trimming took 6 bases from V and 5 from J; bases not matched to a gene: 10. The germline V gene has CDR1 MNHNS and CDR2 SASEGT. The CDR3 sequence is 15 residues long. The sequencing input was blood. V usage is TRBV6-1 and J usage is TRBJ2-3; 8 nucleotides line up with TRBD2. This clonotype was sampled from a man aged 25 to 45 in good health. CDR3 in DNA: TGTGCCAGCAGAGAACCGGGACTAGGTGGAGATACGCAGTATTTT. Translated: CASREPGLGGDTQYF.